What follows are 21 T cell receptor beta chains derived from one specimen sequenced in a study of identical twins. TCRdb independently ran MiXCR on the 5' RACE reads; one entry per CDR3 protein. The profile shows under 350,000 distinct CDR3 sequences, less than 9.5% of them singletons. This sample was also put to use in a study of yellow fever vaccine responses in identical twins.

Source material: CD8+ T cells sorted from blood. The receptors derive from a woman aged 18-29 years in good health.

This clonotype appeared many times. The chain has TRBV20-1 and TRBJ2-1, with 8 bases identical to TRBD2. Germline CDR1 is DFQATT and CDR2 is SNEGSKA (reference sequence). Germline trimming cut 6 bases from V and 4 bases from J; bases unmatched to any gene: 14. The CDR3 is made up of 16 amino acids. CDR3 coding DNA: TGCAGTGCCTCTCAGACTAGCGAAAGCGGATACAATGAGCAGTTCTTC. This gives the protein CSASQTSESGYNEQFF.

V gene TRBV27 combines with J gene TRBJ2-7; unclear D gene. V lost 2 bases, J lost 0 bases, and 8 bases lay in between. The CDR3 loop spans 14 amino acids. The germline CDR1 and CDR2 sequences are MNHEY and SMNVEV (reference sequence). CDR3 in amino acids: CASSLALSSYEQYF. CDR3 sequence (DNA): TGTGCCAGCAGTTTAGCCCTGAGCTCCTACGAGCAGTACTTC.

This clonotype appeared many times. This sequence joins TRBV28 and TRBJ2-1, with 10 bases identical to TRBD2. This CDR3 comprises 17 residues. Germline V gene sequence: CDR1 MDHEN, CDR2 SYDVKM. Trimming at V came to 3 bases and at J to 4 bases, leaving 9 bases not matched to a gene. CDR3 coding DNA: TGTGCCAGCAGTTTGCCTCTAGCGGGGGCCGATTACAATGAGCAGTTCTTC. This translates into CASSLPLAGADYNEQFF.

This clonotype appeared many times. V is TRBV4-3 and J is TRBJ2-1, with 9 bases aligning to TRBD2. The CDR3 runs 18 residues. V dropped 0 bases and J dropped 0; count of bases not matched to a gene: 6. Looked up from germline, CDR1 is LGHNA and CDR2 is YSLEER. The CDR3 bases are TGCGCCAGCAGCCAAGAAACTGCACTAGCGGGCTCCTACAATGAGCAGTTCTTC. Translated, it gives CASSQETALAGSYNEQFF.

The chain uses TRBV9 and TRBJ2-1, with 10 bases matching TRBD1. V trimming: 3 bases; J trimming: 6 bases; junction bases outside the gene matches: 6. Per the germline V gene, CDR1 is SGDLS and CDR2 is YYNGEE. This CDR3 is built from 15 residues. CDR3: CASSAAGTGVNEQFF. In nucleotides, the CDR3 is TGTGCCAGCAGCGCCGCCGGGACAGGGGTCAATGAGCAGTTCTTC.

This clonotype has a count of ten or more. The chain recombines TRBV12-3 or TRBV12-4 with TRBJ2-1; D is ambiguous. The CDR3 has 15 amino acids. V lost 6 bases and J lost 4, with 16 bases in between. The CDR3 here is CASSGIRGVYNEQFF. CDR3 coding DNA: TGTGCCAGCAGCGGCATACGCGGAGTTTACAATGAGCAGTTCTTC.

This clonotype was detected ten times or more. The gene calls are TRBV20-1 and TRBJ2-5; no clear D. The length of the CDR3 is 12 residues. CDR1 and CDR2 from the germline V gene are DFQATT and SNEGSKA (reference sequence). Trimming removed 4 bases from V and 3 bases from J, with 9 bases in between. CDR3 region: CSATSRKETQYF. CDR3 coding DNA: TGCAGTGCTACCTCAAGGAAAGAGACCCAGTACTTC.

This clonotype occurred a few times. The chain joins TRBV7-3 to TRBJ2-3; D is unresolved. Between the trimmed V and J ends, which lost 1 base and 0 bases, there was a span of 8 bases. This CDR3 comprises 15 residues. CDR1 SGHTA and CDR2 FQGTGA come from the germline V gene. The CDR3 DNA follows: TGTGCCAGCAGCTTAATCGACCGTAGCACAGATACGCAGTATTTT. Its translation: CASSLIDRSTDTQYF.

The chain has TRBV30 and TRBJ2-2; TRBD2 is a possible D gene (6 bases). This CDR3 comprises 14 residues. From germline, CDR1 is GTSNPN and CDR2 SVGIG (reference sequence). V shed 5 bases and J shed 6 bases, with 16 bases lying between them. The CDR3 spells CAWERLVRAGELFF. The CDR3 region has the DNA TGTGCCTGGGAAAGACTAGTCAGGGCCGGGGAGCTGTTTTTT.

This clonotype was found a few times. The chain uses TRBV6-4 and TRBJ2-2, with D unclear. Germline V CDR1 and CDR2: MRHNA, SNTAGT. Trimming shortened V by 2 bases and J by 0 bases, and 4 bases separated the two germline ends. This CDR3 region has 14 residues. This CDR3 reads CASSDVSNTGELFF. As DNA, the CDR3 is TGTGCCAGCAGTGACGTGTCGAACACCGGGGAGCTGTTTTTT.

This clonotype was seen ten or more times. J is TRBJ2-5 and V is TRBV27, with 8 nucleotides matching TRBD1. Germline CDR1 MNHEY, CDR2 SMNVEV (reference sequence). The CDR3 totals 15 residues. V trimming: 5 bases; J trimming: 5 bases; junction bases outside the gene matches: 10. The CDR3 bases are TGTGCCAGCAGTGACCTCCAGGGGGCTTTGGAGACCCAGTACTTC. Amino acids: CASSDLQGALETQYF.

This sequence joins TRBV7-9 and TRBJ2-7; TRBD1 agrees at 8 bases. Losses at the gene ends were 1 base for V and 4 bases for J; bases not matched to a gene: 6. CDR3 length: 15 amino acids. Germline CDR1 and CDR2: SEHNR and FQNEAQ (reference sequence). The CDR3 sequence is CASSLVVDREYEQYF. CDR3 DNA sequence: TGTGCCAGCAGCTTAGTGGTGGACAGGGAATACGAGCAGTACTTC. Full variable domain (rest looked up from reference TRBV7-9 and TRBJ2-7): DTGVSQNPRHKITKRGQNVTFRCDPISEHNRLYWYRQTLGQGPEFLTYFQNEAQLEKSRLLSDRFSAERPKGSFSTLEIQRTEQGDSAMYLCASSLVVDREYEQYFGPGTRLTVT.

This clonotype was counted a few times. The gene calls are TRBV24-1 and TRBJ2-6; D not resolved. The germline V gene encodes CDR1 KGHDR and CDR2 SFDVKD. This CDR3 spans 16 amino acids. V was pared by 4 bases and J by 0 bases, with 9 bases between. The CDR3 nucleotides read TGTGCCACCAGTGAAAAGCAGAGCTCTGGGGCCAACGTCCTGACTTTC. Translated, it gives CATSEKQSSGANVLTF.

This clonotype was detected many times. The chain combines TRBV5-5 with TRBJ2-3; possible D gene TRBD1, 6 bases. V gave up 2 bases and J gave up 2 bases, with 9 bases separating them. The CDR3 runs 14 residues. Germline CDR1 SGHKS, CDR2 YYEKEE (reference sequence). Here the CDR3 DNA reads TGTGCCAGCAGCTTAACAGGGAACACAGATACGCAGTATTTT. It is translated as CASSLTGNTDTQYF.

This clonotype was observed many times. This chain links TRBV7-8 with TRBJ2-2, with D tentatively TRBD2 (5 bases). V was shortened by 2 bases and J by 5 bases, with 12 bases between the two germline ends. The germline V gene encodes CDR1 SGHVS and CDR2 FQNEAQ. The CDR3 extends over 15 amino acids. CDR3: CASSLIGDGTGELFF. The CDR3 DNA follows: TGTGCCAGCAGCTTAATCGGGGATGGAACCGGGGAGCTGTTTTTT.

At least ten counts were recorded for this clonotype. A junction end diverges from the germline sequence, so it may reflect a read error. CDR3 amino acids: CASSGTSYEQYF. The CDR3 nucleotides are TGCGCCAGCAGCGGGACAAGCTACGAGCAGTACTTC. The rearrangement joins TRBV11-2 to TRBJ2-7; perhaps TRBD2 as D (7 bases). The CDR3 is made up of 12 amino acids. Germline-derived CDR1 and CDR2 are SGHAT and FQNNGV. The full variable domain, with the rest looked up from reference TRBV11-2 and TRBJ2-7, is EAGVAQSPRYKIIEKRQSVAFWCNPISGHATLYWYQQILGQGPKLLIQFQNNGVVDDSQLPKDRFSAERLKGVDSTLKIQPAKLEDSAVYLCASSGTSYEQYFGPGTRLTVT.

The chain joins TRBV7-9 to TRBJ2-2; perhaps TRBD2 as D (5 bases). This CDR3 is built from 13 residues. Germline V gene sequence: CDR1 SEHNR, CDR2 FQNEAQ (reference sequence). CDR3 in DNA: TGTCCCATCGACCGGACTGGAAAGGGGGAGCTGTTTTTT. The encoded protein is CPIDRTGKGELFF.

This clonotype has at least ten counts. The V gene is TRBV12-3 or TRBV12-4, the J gene TRBJ2-5, with TRBD2 matching over 8 bases. The CDR3 is made up of 14 amino acids. J was trimmed by 4 bases and V by 7 bases; bases with no gene match: 8. The CDR3 DNA reads as TGTGCCAGCACTACCGGGACTAGTGGAGAGACCCAGTACTTC. Translating gives CASTTGTSGETQYF.

As for this clonotype: Possible read error: a much larger clone is one base away. The genes are TRBV7-9 and TRBJ1-1; no firm D call. This CDR3 has 13 residues. Trimming shortened V by 7 bases and J by 7 bases, and 16 bases separated the two germline ends. Germline V gene data show CDR1 as SEHNR and CDR2 as FQNEAQ (reference sequence). The CDR3 loop reads CASTYTSGFEAFF. CDR3 DNA: TGTGCCAGCACCTACACTTCCGGGTTTGAAGCTTTCTTT.

This clonotype was detected a few times. V gene TRBV20-1 combines with J gene TRBJ1-2; D unresolved. Germline CDR1 DFQATT, CDR2 SNEGSKA (reference sequence). CDR3 length equals 13 residues. V was pared by 6 bases and J by 0 bases, with 11 bases between. CDR3 sequence: CSATSQSNYGYTF. The CDR3 DNA reads as TGCAGTGCCACATCACAGTCTAACTATGGCTACACCTTC.

This clonotype has just a few counts. The gene calls are TRBV15 and TRBJ2-1; no firm D call. The CDR3 contains 11 residues. Per the germline V gene, CDR1 is LNHNV and CDR2 is YYDKDF (reference sequence). The ends were cut back, 4 bases at V and 7 bases at J, with 5 bases in the middle. The CDR3 loop reads CATSKQNEQFF. CDR3 nucleotide sequence: TGTGCCACCAGCAAACAAAATGAGCAGTTCTTC.